This T cell receptor beta chain originates from a study of early T cells in non-severe SARS-CoV-2 infection. Study-wide background: The sequenced material was bulk RNA from unsorted whole blood, and its chains were unpaired.

Unique molecular identifier tags were affixed to discrete cDNA molecules. TCRdb recomputed calls from the 5' RACE reads with MiXCR, one row per CDR3 protein. Among roughly 80,000 distinct CDR3 sequences listed, 11% to 15% were seen once. This clonotype was counted many times. The antigen is unknown. Study results and limitations: Matching with VDJdb favored anti-spike CD8 responses (missing private and CD4 specificities).

Trimming removed 6 bases from V and 4 bases from J, with 7 bases in between. Per the germline V gene, CDR1 is MNHNY and CDR2 is SVGAGI (reference sequence). The CDR3 runs 12 residues. This clonotype was sampled from an adult who was a healthcare worker with PCR-confirmed SARS-CoV-2 infection or an uninfected control (not recorded which). This chain uses TRBV6-6 with TRBJ1-3; D unclear. Material for sequencing was whole blood. The CDR3 DNA sequence: TGTGCCAGCAGAGACCAAGGAAACACCATATATTTT. Its protein product is CASRDQGNTIYF.